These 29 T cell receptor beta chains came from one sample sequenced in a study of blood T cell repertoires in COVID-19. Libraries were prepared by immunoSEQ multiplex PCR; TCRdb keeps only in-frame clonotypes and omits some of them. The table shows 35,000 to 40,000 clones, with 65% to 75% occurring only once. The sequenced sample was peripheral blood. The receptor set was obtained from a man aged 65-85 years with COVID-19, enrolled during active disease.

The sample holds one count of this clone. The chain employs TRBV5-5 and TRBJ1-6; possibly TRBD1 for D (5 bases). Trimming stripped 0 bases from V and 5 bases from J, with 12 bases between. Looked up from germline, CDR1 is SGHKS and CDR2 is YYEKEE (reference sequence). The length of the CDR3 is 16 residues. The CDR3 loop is CASSLGQTVNNSPLHF. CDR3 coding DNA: TGTGCCAGCAGCTTGGGGCAGACAGTTAATAATTCACCCCTCCACTTT.

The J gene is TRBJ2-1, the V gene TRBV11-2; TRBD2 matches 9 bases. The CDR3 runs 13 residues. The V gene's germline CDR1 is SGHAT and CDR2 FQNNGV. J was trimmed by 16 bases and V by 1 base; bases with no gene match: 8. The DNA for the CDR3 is TGTGCCAGCAGCTTAGCCGGCGGGAGGGGGCGATTCTTC. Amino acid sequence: CASSLAGGRGRFF. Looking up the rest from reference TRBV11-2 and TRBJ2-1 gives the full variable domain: EAGVAQSPRYKIIEKRQSVAFWCNPISGHATLYWYQQILGQGPKLLIQFQNNGVVDDSQLPKDRFSAERLKGVDSTLKIQPAKLEDSAVYLCASSLAGGRGRFFGPGTRLTVL.

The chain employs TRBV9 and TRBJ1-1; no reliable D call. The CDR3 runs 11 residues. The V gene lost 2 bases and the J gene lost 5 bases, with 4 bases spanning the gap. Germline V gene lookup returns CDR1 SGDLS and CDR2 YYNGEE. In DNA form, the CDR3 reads TGTGCCAGCAGCGTTAGTACTGAAGCTTTCTTT. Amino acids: CASSVSTEAFF.

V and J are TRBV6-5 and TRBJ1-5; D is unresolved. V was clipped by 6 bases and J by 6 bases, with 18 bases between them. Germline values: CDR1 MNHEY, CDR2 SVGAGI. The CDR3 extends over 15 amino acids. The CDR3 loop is CASSLTEGGAQPQHF. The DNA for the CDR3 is TGTGCCAGCAGCCTTACGGAGGGTGGAGCTCAGCCCCAGCATTTT.

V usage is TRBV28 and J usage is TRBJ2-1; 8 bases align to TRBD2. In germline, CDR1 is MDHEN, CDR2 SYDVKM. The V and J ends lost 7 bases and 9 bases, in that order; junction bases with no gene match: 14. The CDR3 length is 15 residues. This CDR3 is CASIRGGEARGEQFF. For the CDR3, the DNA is TGTGCCAGCATTCGGGGGGGCGAGGCCCGCGGTGAGCAGTTCTTC.

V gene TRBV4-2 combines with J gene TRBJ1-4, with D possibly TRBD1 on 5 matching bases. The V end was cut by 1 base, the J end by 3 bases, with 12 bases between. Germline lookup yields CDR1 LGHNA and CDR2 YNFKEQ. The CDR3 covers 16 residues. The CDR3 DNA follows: TGTGCCAGCAGCCAAGTAGTCAGGGCGGCTAATGAAAAACTGTTTTTT. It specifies CASSQVVRAANEKLFF.

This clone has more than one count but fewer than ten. CDR3 bases: TGTGCCAGCTCAGGGTCGGACTCCAGGGGCTACACCTTC. This codes for CASSGSDSRGYTF. The chain uses TRBV18 and TRBJ1-2; D is unresolved. The germline V gene has CDR1 KGHSH and CDR2 LQKENI. The CDR3 contains 13 residues. The V gene lost 5 bases and the J gene lost 8 bases, with 15 bases spanning the gap.

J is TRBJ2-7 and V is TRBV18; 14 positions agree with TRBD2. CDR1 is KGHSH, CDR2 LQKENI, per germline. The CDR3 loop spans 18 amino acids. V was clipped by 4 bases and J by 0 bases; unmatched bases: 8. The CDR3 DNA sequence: TGTGCCAGCTCACGCACCGGGACTAGCGGGGGTGACTCCTACGAGCAGTACTTC. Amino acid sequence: CASSRTGTSGGDSYEQYF.

The CDR3 nucleotides read TGTGCCAGCAGCTCGGTGGGGGCTGATGAGCAGTTCTTC. This sequence encodes CASSSVGADEQFF. The V call is TRBV7-9, the J call TRBJ2-1; possible D gene TRBD1, 6 bases. Germline assignment: CDR1 SEHNR and CDR2 FQNEAQ (reference sequence). V was cut by 4 bases and J by 8 bases, with 12 bases left in between. The length of the CDR3 is 13 residues.

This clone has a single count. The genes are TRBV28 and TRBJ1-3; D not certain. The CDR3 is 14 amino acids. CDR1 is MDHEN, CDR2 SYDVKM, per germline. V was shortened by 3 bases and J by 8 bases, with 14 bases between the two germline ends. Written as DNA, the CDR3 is TGTGCCAGCAGTTTGCGAGGGAAGTACTACACCATATATTTT. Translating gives CASSLRGKYYTIYF.

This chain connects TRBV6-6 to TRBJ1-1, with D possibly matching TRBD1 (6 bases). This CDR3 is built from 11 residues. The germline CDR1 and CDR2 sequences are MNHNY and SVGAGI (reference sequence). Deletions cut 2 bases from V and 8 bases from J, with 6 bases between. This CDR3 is CASSYGGEAFF. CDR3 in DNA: TGTGCCAGCAGTTACGGGGGCGAAGCTTTCTTT.

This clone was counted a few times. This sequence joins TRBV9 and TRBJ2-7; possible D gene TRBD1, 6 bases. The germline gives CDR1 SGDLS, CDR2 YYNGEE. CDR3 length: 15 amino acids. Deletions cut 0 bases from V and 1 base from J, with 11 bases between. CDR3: CASSVETGRSYEQYF. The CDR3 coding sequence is TGTGCCAGCAGCGTAGAGACAGGCCGGTCCTACGAGCAGTACTTC.

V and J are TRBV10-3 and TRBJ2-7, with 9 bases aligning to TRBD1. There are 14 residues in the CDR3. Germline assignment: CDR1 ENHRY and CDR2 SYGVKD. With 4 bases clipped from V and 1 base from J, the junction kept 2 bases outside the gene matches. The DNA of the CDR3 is TGTGCCATCAGTGTAGGGACAGGGTCCTACGAGCAGTACTTC. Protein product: CAISVGTGSYEQYF.

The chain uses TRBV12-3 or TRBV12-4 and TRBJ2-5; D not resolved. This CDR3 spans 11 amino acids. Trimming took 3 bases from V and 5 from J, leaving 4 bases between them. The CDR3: CASSFQETQYF. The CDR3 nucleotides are TGTGCCAGCAGTTTCCAGGAGACCCAGTACTTC.

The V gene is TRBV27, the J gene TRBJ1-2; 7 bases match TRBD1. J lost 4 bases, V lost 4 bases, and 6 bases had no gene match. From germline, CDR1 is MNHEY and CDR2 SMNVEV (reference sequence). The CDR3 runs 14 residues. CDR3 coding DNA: TGTGCCAGCAGTTACTCAGGGGGAATCTATGGCTACACCTTC. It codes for CASSYSGGIYGYTF.

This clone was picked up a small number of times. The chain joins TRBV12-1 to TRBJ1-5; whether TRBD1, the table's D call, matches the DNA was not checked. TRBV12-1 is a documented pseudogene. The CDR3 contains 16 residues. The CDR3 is CASSFVWTGEIQPQHF. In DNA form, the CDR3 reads TGTGCCAGCAGCTTTGTATGGACAGGGGAGATTCAGCCCCAGCATTTT.

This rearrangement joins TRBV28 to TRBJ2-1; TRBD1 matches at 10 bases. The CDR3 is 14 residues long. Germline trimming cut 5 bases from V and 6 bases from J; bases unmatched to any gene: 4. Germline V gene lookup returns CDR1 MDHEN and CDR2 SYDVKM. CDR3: CASSPGDRGNEQFF. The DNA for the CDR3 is TGTGCCAGCAGTCCCGGGGACAGGGGCAATGAGCAGTTCTTC.

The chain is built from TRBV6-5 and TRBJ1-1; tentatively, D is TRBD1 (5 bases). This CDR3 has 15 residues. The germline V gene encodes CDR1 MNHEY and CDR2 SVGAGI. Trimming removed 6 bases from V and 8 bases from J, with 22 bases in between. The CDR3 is CASSRQTGLQVEAFF. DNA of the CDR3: TGTGCCAGCAGCCGACAAACTGGGCTACAGGTAGAAGCTTTCTTT.

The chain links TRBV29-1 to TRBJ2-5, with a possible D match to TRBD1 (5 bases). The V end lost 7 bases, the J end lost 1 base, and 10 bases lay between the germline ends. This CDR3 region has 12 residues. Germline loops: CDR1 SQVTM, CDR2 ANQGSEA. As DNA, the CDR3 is TGCAGCGCCGCGGACACCCAAGAGACCCAGTACTTC. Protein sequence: CSAADTQETQYF.

CDR3 loop: CASSLGAGTLTGELFF. The CDR3 DNA reads TGCGCCAGCAGCTTGGGGGCCGGGACATTAACCGGGGAGCTGTTTTTT. The chain has TRBV5-1 and TRBJ2-2; D is perhaps TRBD1 (6 bases). V lost 0 bases and J lost 5, with 14 bases in between. Germline V lookup: CDR1 SGHRS, CDR2 YFSETQ. The CDR3 is 16 residues long.

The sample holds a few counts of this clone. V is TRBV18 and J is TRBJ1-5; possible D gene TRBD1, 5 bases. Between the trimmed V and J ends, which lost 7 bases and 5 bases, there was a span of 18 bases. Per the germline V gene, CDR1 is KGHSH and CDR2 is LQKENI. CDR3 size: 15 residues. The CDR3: CASFPRRGDHQPQHF. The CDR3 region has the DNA TGTGCCAGCTTCCCTCGACGCGGGGACCATCAGCCCCAGCATTTT.

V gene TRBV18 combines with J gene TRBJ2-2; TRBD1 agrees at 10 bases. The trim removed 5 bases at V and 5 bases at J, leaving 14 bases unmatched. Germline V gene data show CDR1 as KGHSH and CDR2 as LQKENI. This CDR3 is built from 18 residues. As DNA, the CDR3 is TGTGCCAGCTCAACCACGCGTCCGGGACAGGGGCCAACCGGGGAGCTGTTTTTT. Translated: CASSTTRPGQGPTGELFF.

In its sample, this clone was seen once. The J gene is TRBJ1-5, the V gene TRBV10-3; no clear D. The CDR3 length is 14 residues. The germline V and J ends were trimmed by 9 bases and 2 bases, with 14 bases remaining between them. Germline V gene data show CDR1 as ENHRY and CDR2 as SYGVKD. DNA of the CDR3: TGTGCCATTTCCCTTCGACACGGCAATCAGCCCCAGCATTTT. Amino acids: CAISLRHGNQPQHF.

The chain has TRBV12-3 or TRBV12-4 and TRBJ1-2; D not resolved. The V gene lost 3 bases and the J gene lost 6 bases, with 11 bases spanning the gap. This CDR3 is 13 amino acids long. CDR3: CASSLSRHHGYTF. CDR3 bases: TGTGCCAGCAGTTTGAGCAGGCATCATGGCTACACCTTC.

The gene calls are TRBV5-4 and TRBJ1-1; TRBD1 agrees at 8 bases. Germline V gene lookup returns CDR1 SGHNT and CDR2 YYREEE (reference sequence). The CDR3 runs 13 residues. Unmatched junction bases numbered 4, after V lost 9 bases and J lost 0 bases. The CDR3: CAIQTGVNTEAFF. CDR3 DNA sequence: TGTGCCATACAGACAGGGGTGAACACTGAAGCTTTCTTT.

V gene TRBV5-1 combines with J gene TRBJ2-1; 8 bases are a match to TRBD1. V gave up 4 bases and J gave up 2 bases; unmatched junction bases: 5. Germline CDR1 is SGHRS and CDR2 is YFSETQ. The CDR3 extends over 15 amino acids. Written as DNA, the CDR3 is TGCGCCAGCAGCGGGGACAGGATGGCCTACAATGAGCAGTTCTTC. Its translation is CASSGDRMAYNEQFF.

In nucleotides, the CDR3 is TGTGCCAGCAGTCCTGGGGGGGCAGGGCGCGAGCAGTACTTC. Translated, it gives CASSPGGAGREQYF. The V call is TRBV11-2, the J call TRBJ2-7, with D possibly matching TRBD2 (7 bases). Germline lookup yields CDR1 SGHAT and CDR2 FQNNGV. Trimming pared 6 bases from V and 6 bases from J, leaving 18 bases between. This CDR3 is built from 14 residues.

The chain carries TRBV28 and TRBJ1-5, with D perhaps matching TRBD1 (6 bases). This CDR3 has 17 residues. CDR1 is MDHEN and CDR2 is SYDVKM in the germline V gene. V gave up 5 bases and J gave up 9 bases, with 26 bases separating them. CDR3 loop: CASSPPLGTPDFLPQHF. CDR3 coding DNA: TGTGCCAGCAGTCCACCTCTAGGGACACCCGATTTTCTGCCCCAGCATTTT.

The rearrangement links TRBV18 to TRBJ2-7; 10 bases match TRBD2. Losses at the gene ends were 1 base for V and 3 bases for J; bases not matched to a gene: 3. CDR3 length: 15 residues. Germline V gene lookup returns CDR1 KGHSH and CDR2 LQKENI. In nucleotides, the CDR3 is TGTGCCAGCTCACCACGAGGGACTAGCGACTACGAGCAGTACTTC. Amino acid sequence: CASSPRGTSDYEQYF.